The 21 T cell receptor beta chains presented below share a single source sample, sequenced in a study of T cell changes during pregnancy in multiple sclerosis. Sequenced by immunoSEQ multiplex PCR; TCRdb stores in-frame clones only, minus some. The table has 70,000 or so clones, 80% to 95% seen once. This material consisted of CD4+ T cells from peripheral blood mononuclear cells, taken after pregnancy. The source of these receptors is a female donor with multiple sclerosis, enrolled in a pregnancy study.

CDR3 sequence (DNA): TGTGCCAGCAGCCCCCAGGTGGGTTACGAGCAGTACTTC. Its protein product is CASSPQVGYEQYF. The V gene is TRBV14, the J gene TRBJ2-7, with D unclear. Germline CDR1 is SGHDN and CDR2 is FVKESK. V was pared by 4 bases and J by 4 bases, with 11 bases between. The CDR3 extends over 13 amino acids.

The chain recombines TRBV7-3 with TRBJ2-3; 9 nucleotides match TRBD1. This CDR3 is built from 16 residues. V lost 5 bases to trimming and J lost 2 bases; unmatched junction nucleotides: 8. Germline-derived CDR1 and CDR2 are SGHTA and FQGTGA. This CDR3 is CASSESQGANTDTQYF. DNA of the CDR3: TGTGCCAGCAGCGAATCACAGGGGGCGAACACAGATACGCAGTATTTT.

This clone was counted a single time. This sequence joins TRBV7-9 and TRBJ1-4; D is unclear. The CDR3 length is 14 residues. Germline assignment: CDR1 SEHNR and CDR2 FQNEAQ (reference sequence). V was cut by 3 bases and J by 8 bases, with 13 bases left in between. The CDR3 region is CASSFSSDGEKLFF. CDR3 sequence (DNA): TGTGCCAGCAGCTTTAGCTCCGACGGGGAAAAACTGTTTTTT. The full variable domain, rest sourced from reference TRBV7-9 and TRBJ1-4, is DTGVSQNPRHKITKRGQNVTFRCDPISEHNRLYWYRQTLGQGPEFLTYFQNEAQLEKSRLLSDRFSAERPKGSFSTLEIQRTEQGDSAMYLCASSFSSDGEKLFFGSGTQLSVL.

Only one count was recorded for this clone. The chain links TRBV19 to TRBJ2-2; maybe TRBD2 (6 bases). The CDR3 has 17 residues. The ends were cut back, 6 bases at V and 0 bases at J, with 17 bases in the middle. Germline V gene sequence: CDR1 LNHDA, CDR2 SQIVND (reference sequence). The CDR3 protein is CASRLTAGTSNTGELFF. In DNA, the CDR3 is TGTGCCAGTAGGTTAACAGCGGGCACCTCGAACACCGGGGAGCTGTTTTTT.

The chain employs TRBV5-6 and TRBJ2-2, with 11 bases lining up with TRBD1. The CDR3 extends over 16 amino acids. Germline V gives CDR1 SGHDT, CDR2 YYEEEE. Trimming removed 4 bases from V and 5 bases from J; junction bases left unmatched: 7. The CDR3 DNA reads TGTGCCAGCAGCGCCCTTGGGACAGGGGGAACCGGGGAGCTGTTTTTT. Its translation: CASSALGTGGTGELFF.

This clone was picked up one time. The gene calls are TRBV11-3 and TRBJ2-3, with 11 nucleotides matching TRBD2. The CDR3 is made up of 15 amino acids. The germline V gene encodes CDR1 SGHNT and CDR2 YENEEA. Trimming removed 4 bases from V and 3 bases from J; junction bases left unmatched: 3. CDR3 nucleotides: TGTGCCAGCAGCTCCAGGACTAGCGGGACAGATACGCAGTATTTT. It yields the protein CASSSRTSGTDTQYF.

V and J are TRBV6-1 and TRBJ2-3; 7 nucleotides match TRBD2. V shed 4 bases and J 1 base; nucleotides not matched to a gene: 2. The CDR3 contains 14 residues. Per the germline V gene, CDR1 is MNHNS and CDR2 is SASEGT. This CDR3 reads CASSGLAGTDTQYF. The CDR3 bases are TGTGCCAGCAGTGGTCTAGCGGGCACAGATACGCAGTATTTT.

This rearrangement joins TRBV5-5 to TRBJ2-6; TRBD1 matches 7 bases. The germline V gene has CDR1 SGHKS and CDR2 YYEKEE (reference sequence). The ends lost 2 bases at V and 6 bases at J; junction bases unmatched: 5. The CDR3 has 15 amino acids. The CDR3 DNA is TGTGCCAGCAGCTTACCCGGGACAGAGGCCAACGTCCTGACTTTC. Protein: CASSLPGTEANVLTF. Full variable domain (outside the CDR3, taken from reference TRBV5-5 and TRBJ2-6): DAGVTQSPTHLIKTRGQQVTLRCSPISGHKSVSWYQQVLGQGPQFIFQYYEKEERGRGNFPDRFSARQFPNYSSELNVNALLLGDSALYLCASSLPGTEANVLTFGAGSRLTVL.

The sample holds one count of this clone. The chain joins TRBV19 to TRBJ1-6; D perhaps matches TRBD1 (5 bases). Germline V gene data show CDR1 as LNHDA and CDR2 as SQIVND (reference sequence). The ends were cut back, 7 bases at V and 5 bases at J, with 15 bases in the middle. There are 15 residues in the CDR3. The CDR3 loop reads CASKGQTSDNSPLHF. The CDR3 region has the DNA TGTGCCAGTAAAGGACAAACTTCGGATAATTCACCCCTCCACTTT.

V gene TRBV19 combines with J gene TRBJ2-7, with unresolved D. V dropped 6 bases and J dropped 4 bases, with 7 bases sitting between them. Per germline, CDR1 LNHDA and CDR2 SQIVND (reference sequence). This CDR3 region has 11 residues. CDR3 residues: CASSQNYEQYF. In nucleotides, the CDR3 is TGTGCCAGTAGCCAAAATTACGAGCAGTACTTC. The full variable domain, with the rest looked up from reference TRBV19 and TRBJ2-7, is DGGITQSPKYLFRKEGQNVTLSCEQNLNHDAMYWYRQDPGQGLRLIYYSQIVNDFQKGDIAEGYSVSREKKESFPLTVTSAQKNPTAFYLCASSQNYEQYFGPGTRLTVT.

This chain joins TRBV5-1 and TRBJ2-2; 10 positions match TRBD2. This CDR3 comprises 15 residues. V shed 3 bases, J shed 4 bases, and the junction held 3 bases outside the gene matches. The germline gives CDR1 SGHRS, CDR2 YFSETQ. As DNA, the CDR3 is TGCGCCAGCAGCTCCTTAGCGGGGGGCACCGGGGAGCTGTTTTTT. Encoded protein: CASSSLAGGTGELFF.

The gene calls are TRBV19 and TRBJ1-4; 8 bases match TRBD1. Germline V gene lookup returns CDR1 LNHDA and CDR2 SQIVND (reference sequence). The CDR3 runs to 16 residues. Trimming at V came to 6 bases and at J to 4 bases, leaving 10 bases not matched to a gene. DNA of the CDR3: TGTGCCAGTAGGAAAATCCAGGGGGCGAATAATGAAAAACTGTTTTTT. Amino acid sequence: CASRKIQGANNEKLFF.

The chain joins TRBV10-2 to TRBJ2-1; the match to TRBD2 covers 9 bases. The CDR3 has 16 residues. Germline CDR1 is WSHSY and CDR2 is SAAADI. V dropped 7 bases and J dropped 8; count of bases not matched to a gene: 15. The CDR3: CASISHSGSGFDEQFF. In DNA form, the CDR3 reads TGCGCCAGCATTTCCCATAGCGGGAGTGGGTTCGATGAGCAGTTCTTC.

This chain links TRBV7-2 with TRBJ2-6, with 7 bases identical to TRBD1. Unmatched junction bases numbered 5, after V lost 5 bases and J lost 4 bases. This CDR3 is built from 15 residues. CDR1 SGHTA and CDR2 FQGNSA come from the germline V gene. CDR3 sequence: CASSTQGLGANVLTF. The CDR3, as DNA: TGTGCCAGCAGCACACAGGGGTTGGGGGCCAACGTCCTGACTTTC.

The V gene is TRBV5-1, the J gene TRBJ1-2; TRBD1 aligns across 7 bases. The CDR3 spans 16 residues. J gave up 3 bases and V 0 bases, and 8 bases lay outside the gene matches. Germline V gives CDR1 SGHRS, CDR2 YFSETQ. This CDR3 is CASSLASSGGYYGYTF. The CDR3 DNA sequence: TGCGCCAGCAGCTTGGCCAGCTCAGGGGGTTACTATGGCTACACCTTC.

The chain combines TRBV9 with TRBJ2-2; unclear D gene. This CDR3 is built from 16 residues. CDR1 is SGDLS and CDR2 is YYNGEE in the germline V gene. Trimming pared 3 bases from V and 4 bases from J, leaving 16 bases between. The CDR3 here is CASSALPTSPTGELFF. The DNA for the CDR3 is TGTGCCAGCAGCGCGCTTCCTACCTCCCCCACCGGGGAGCTGTTTTTT. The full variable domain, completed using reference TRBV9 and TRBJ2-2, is DSGVTQTPKHLITATGQRVTLRCSPRSGDLSVYWYQQSLDQGLQFLIQYYNGEERAKGNILERFSAQQFPDLHSELNLSSLELGDSALYFCASSALPTSPTGELFFGEGSRLTVL.

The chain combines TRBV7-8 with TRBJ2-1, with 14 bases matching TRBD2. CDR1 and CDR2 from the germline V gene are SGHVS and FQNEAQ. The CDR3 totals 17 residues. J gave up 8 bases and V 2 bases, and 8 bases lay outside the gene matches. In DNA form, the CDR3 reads TGTGCCAGCAGCTTACTGACTAGCGGGGGGGCCGTAGATGAGCAGTTCTTC. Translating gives CASSLLTSGGAVDEQFF. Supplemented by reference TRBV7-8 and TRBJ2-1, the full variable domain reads GAGVSQSPRYKVAKRGQDVALRCDPISGHVSLFWYQQALGQGPEFLTYFQNEAQLDKSGLPSDRFFAERPEGSVSTLKIQRTQQEDSAVYLCASSLLTSGGAVDEQFFGPGTRLTVL.

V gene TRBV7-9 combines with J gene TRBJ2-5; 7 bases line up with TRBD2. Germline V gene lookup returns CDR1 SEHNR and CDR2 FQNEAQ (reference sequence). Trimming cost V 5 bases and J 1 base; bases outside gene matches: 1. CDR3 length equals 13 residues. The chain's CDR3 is CASSREVQETQYF. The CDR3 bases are TGTGCCAGCAGCCGGGAGGTCCAAGAGACCCAGTACTTC.

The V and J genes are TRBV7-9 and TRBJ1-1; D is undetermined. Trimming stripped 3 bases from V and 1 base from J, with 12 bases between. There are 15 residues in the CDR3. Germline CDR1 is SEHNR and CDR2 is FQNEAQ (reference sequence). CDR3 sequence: CASSFLRGPNTEAFF. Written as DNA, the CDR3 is TGTGCCAGCAGCTTTTTACGAGGGCCGAACACTGAAGCTTTCTTT.

The CDR3 DNA sequence: TGTGCCAGCAGCCCCGGACAGGGCGCCGGTCTGTTTTTT. Protein: CASSPGQGAGLFF. The chain has TRBV9 and TRBJ1-4, with 8 bases matching TRBD1. J lost 14 bases, V lost 4 bases, and 10 bases had no gene match. The CDR3 totals 13 residues. Germline V CDR1 and CDR2: SGDLS, YYNGEE.

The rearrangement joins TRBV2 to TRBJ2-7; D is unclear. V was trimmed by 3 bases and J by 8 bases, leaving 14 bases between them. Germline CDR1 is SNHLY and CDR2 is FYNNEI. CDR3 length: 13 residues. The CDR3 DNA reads TGTGCCAGCAGTGACGAGAGACTTCAAAAGCAGTACTTC. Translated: CASSDERLQKQYF.